This T cell receptor (beta chain) came from a study of blood T cell repertoires in COVID-19. The overall study: From the United States, Italy and Spain came samples of acute and convalescent COVID-19. The cDNA or gDNA used as material had been derived from T cells, B-cell-depleted T cells, or PBMCs.

In the original processing: The assay estimated nucleated cells by amplifying reference gene primers. Measured with immunoSEQ multiplex PCR; TCRdb has only the in-frame clones, and not every one. The V and J calls and the clone size are those of that table, but D and trimming were determined from the DNA. The data contain about 120,000 clones, around 77% of them seen just once; the ten biggest clones take up 16%. The V and J ends lost 5 bases and 0 bases respectively, with 7 bases between them. CDR3 length: 13 residues. Germline-derived CDR1 and CDR2 are MDHEN and SYDVKM. The receptor was isolated from a man aged 55-75 years with active or convalescent COVID-19. The sample comprised peripheral blood. The chain is built from TRBV28 and TRBJ2-5, with unresolved D. The chain's CDR3 is CASSARYQETQYF. DNA of the CDR3: TGTGCCAGCAGTGCCAGGTACCAAGAGACCCAGTACTTC.